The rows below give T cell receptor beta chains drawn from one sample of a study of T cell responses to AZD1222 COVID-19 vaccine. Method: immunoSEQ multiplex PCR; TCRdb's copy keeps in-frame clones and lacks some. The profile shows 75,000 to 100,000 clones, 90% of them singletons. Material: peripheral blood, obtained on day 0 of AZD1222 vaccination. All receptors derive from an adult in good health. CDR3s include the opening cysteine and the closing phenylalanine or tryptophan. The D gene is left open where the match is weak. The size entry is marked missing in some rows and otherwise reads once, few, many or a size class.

CDR3 DNA: TGTGCCAGCAGTCCGGACAGGACCAAAAACATTCAGTACTTC
CDR3 protein: CASSPDRTKNIQYF
V gene: TRBV6-2/TRBV6-3
clone size: .
J gene: TRBJ2-4
CDR3 length: 14
D gene: TRBD1

CDR3 DNA: TGTGCCAGCAGTACAGGGGGCGGAGTAACCACCTTC
CDR3 protein: CASSTGGGVTTF
V gene: TRBV6-2/TRBV6-3
clone size: .
J gene: TRBJ1-2
CDR3 length: 12
D gene: TRBD1

CDR3 DNA: TGTGCCAGCAGCAAGGGACAGGGGAGGGAGCAGCCCCAGCATTTT
CDR3 protein: CASSKGQGREQPQHF
V gene: TRBV5-4
clone size: .
J gene: TRBJ1-5
CDR3 length: 15
D gene: TRBD1

CDR3 DNA: TGCGCCAGCAGCCCGGAGGGGGGTAATCAGCCCCAGCATTTT
CDR3 protein: CASSPEGGNQPQHF
V gene: TRBV5-1
clone size: .
J gene: TRBJ1-5
CDR3 length: 14
D gene: .

CDR3 DNA: TGTGCCAGTAGTATAGCCCCCATACAGGGCGTATTGAGCAATCAGCCCCAGCATTTT
CDR3 protein: CASSIAPIQGVLSNQPQHF
V gene: TRBV19
clone size: .
J gene: TRBJ1-5
CDR3 length: 19
D gene: .

CDR3 DNA: TGCGCCAGCAGCCGCCAATCGGGGGGGAATGAGCAGTTCTTC
CDR3 protein: CASSRQSGGNEQFF
V gene: TRBV4-3
clone size: few
J gene: TRBJ2-1
CDR3 length: 14
D gene: TRBD2

CDR3 DNA: TGTGCCACCAGCAGACGGGGGCAGAGTAATGAAAAACTGTTTTTT
CDR3 protein: CATSRRGQSNEKLFF
V gene: TRBV15
clone size: .
J gene: TRBJ1-4
CDR3 length: 15
D gene: .

CDR3 DNA: TGTGCCAGCAGCTCCGGGGCCGTTAACTCTGGAAACACCATATATTTT
CDR3 protein: CASSSGAVNSGNTIYF
V gene: TRBV7-9
clone size: .
J gene: TRBJ1-3
CDR3 length: 16
D gene: .

CDR3 DNA: TGTGCCAGCTCACCACTGATCAGGGGGGGGTACAATGAGCAGTTCTTC
CDR3 protein: CASSPLIRGGYNEQFF
V gene: TRBV18
clone size: .
J gene: TRBJ2-1
CDR3 length: 16
D gene: .

CDR3 DNA: TGTGCTAGCAGCTTAGGGAGCGGGGTCTACAATGAGCAGTTCTTC
CDR3 protein: CASSLGSGVYNEQFF
V gene: TRBV7-7
clone size: .
J gene: TRBJ2-1
CDR3 length: 15
D gene: TRBD2

CDR3 DNA: TGTGCCACCAACGTTTGGACCAACACTGAAGCTTTCTTT
CDR3 protein: CATNVWTNTEAFF
V gene: TRBV14
clone size: few
J gene: TRBJ1-1
CDR3 length: 13
D gene: .

CDR3 DNA: TGTGCCAGCACTAGCTACAATGAGCAGTTCTTC
CDR3 protein: CASTSYNEQFF
V gene: TRBV12-3/TRBV12-4
clone size: .
J gene: TRBJ2-1
CDR3 length: 11
D gene: .

CDR3 DNA: TGTGCCAGCAGTTACTCGGCCGGGACTAGGTCTGGAAACACCATATATTTT
CDR3 protein: CASSYSAGTRSGNTIYF
V gene: TRBV6-2/TRBV6-3
clone size: .
J gene: TRBJ1-3
CDR3 length: 17
D gene: .

CDR3 DNA: TGTGCCAGCAGCCAAGTGGCGGAGAATCAGCCCCAGCATTTT
CDR3 protein: CASSQVAENQPQHF
V gene: TRBV3-1/TRBV3-2
clone size: .
J gene: TRBJ1-5
CDR3 length: 14
D gene: .

CDR3 DNA: TGTGCCAGCAGCTTAGGACTATCCTACGAGCAGTACTTC
CDR3 protein: CASSLGLSYEQYF
V gene: TRBV7-8
clone size: .
J gene: TRBJ2-7
CDR3 length: 13
D gene: .

CDR3 DNA: TGCAGCGTAGCCTGGGGGGGTTTTACGACTGAAGCTTTCTTT
CDR3 protein: CSVAWGGFTTEAFF
V gene: TRBV29-1
clone size: .
J gene: TRBJ1-1
CDR3 length: 14
D gene: .